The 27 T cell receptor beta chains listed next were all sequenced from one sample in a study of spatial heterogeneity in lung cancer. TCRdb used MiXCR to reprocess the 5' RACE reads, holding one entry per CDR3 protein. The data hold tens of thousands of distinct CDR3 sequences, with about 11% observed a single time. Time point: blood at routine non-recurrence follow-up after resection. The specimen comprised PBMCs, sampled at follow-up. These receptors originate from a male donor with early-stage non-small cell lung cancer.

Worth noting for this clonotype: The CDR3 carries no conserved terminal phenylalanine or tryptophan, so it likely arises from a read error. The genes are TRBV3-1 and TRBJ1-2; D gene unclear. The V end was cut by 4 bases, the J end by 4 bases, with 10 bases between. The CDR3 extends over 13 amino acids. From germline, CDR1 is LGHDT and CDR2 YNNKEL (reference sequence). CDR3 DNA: TGTGCCAGCAGCCCCCCAGGAAGCTATGGCTACACCGTC. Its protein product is CASSPPGSYGYTV.

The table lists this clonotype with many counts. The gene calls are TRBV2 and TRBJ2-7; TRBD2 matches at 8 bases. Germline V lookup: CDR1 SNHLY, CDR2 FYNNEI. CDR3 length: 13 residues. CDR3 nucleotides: TGTACGATGCGTGGCGGGGGGACCTACGAGCAGTACTTC. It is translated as CTMRGGGTYEQYF.

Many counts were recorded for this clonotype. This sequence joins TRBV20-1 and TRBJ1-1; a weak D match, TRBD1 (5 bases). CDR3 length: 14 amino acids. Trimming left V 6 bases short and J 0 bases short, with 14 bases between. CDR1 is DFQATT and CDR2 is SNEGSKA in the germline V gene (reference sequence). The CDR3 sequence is CSAPGHPMNTEAFF. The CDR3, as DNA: TGCAGTGCCCCAGGACACCCCATGAACACTGAAGCTTTCTTT.

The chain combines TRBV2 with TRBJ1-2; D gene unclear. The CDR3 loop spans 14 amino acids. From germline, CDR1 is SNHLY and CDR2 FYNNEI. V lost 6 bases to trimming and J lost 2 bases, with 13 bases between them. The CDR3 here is CASSEGGGNYGYTF. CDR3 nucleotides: TGTGCCAGCAGCGAGGGCGGAGGAAACTATGGCTACACCTTC.

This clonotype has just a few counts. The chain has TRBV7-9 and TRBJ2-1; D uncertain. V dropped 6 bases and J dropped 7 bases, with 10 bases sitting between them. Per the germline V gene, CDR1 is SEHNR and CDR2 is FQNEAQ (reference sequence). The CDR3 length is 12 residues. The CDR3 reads CASRRLGNEQFF. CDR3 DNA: TGTGCCAGCAGGCGCCTAGGTAATGAGCAGTTCTTC.

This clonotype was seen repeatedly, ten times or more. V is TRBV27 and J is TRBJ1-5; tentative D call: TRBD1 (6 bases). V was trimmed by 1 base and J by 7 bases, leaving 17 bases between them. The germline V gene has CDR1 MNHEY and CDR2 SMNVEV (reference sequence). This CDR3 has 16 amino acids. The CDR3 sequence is CASSLLSVGGEQPQHF. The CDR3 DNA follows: TGTGCCAGCAGTTTATTGTCTGTCGGGGGCGAGCAGCCCCAGCATTTT.

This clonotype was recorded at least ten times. The CDR3 reads CASSLRLLDGELFF. As DNA, the CDR3 is TGTGCCAGCAGTTTAAGGCTCTTGGACGGGGAGCTGTTTTTT. J is TRBJ2-2 and V is TRBV27; D ambiguous. The CDR3 has 14 residues. Between the trimmed V and J ends, which lost 2 bases and 7 bases, there was a span of 11 bases. CDR1 and CDR2 from the germline V gene are MNHEY and SMNVEV (reference sequence).

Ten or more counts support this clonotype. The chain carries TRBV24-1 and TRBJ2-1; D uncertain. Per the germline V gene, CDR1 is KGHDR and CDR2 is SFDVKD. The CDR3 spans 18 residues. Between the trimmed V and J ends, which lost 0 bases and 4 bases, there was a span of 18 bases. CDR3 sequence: CATSDLVAGLSGYNEQFF. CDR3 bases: TGTGCCACCAGTGATTTGGTCGCAGGTCTGTCGGGTTACAATGAGCAGTTCTTC.

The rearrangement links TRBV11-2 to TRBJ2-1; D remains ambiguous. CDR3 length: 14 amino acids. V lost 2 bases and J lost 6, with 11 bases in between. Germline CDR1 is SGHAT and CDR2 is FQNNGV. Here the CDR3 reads CASSLTASSNEQFF. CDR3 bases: TGTGCCAGCAGCTTAACGGCCTCGTCCAATGAGCAGTTCTTC.

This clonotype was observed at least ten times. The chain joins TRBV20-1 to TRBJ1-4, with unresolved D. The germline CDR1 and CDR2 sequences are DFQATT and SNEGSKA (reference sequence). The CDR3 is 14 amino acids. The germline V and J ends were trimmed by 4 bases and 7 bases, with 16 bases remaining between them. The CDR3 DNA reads TGCAGTGCTATGATACGGGCGGCGGGTGAAAAACTGTTTTTT. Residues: CSAMIRAAGEKLFF.

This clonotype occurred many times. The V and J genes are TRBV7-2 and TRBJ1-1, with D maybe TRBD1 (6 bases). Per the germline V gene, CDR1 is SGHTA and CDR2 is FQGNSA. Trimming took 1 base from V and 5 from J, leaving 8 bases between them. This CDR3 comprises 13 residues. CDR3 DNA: TGTGCCAGCAGCTTAGACAGGGAAACTGAAGCTTTCTTT. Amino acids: CASSLDRETEAFF.

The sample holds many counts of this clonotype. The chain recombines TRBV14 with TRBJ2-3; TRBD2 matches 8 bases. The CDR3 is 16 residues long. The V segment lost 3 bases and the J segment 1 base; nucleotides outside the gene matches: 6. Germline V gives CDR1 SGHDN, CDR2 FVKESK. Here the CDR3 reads CASSHRQRERTDTQYF. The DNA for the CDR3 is TGTGCCAGCAGCCACCGACAGCGGGAGCGCACAGATACGCAGTATTTT.

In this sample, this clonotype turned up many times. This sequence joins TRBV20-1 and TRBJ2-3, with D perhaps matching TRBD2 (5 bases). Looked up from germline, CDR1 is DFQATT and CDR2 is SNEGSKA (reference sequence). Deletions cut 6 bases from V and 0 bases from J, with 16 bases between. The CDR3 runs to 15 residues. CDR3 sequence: CSARGRPLSTDTQYF. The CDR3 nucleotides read TGCAGTGCGCGAGGGCGACCCCTTAGCACAGATACGCAGTATTTT.

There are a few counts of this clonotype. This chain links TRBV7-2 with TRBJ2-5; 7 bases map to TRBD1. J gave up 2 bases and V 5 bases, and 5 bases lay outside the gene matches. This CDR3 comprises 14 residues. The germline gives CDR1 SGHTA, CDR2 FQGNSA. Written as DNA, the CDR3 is TGTGCCAGCAGCCCTCCGGGACAGCAAGAGACCCAGTACTTC. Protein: CASSPPGQQETQYF.

CDR3 in amino acids: CASSQDEADTNTEAFF. CDR3 nucleotides: TGTGCCAGCAGCCAAGATGAAGCGGACACGAACACTGAAGCTTTCTTT. The rearrangement uses TRBV3-1 and TRBJ1-1, with D perhaps TRBD1 (5 bases). Trimming left V 0 bases short and J 1 base short, with 12 bases between. The germline gives CDR1 LGHDT, CDR2 YNNKEL (reference sequence). The CDR3 runs to 16 residues.

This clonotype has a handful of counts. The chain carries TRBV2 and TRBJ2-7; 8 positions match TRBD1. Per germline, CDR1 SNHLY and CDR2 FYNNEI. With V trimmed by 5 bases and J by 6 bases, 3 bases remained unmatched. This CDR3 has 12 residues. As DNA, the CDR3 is TGTGCCAGCAGTCTTACAGGGGGCGAGCAGTACTTC. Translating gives CASSLTGGEQYF.

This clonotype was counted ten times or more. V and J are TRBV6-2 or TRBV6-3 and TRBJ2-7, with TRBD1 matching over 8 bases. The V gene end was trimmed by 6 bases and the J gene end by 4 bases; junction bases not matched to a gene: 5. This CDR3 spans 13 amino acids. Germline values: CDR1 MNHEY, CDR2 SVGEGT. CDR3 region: CASRTGQGYEQYF. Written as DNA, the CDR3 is TGTGCCAGCAGAACCGGACAGGGATACGAGCAGTACTTC.

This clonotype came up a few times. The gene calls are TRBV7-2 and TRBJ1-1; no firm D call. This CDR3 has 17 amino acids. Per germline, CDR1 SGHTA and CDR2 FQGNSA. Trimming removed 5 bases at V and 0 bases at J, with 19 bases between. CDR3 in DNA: TGTGCCAGCAGCCCCCAAGTCCGGGCCACCATGAACACTGAAGCTTTCTTT. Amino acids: CASSPQVRATMNTEAFF.

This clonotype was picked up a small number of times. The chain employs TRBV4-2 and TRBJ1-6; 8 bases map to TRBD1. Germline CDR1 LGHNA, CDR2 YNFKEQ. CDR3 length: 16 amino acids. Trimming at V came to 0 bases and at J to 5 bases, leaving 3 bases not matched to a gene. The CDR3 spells CASSQEGGQDNSPLHF. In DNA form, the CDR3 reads TGTGCCAGCAGCCAAGAGGGGGGACAGGATAATTCACCCCTCCACTTT.

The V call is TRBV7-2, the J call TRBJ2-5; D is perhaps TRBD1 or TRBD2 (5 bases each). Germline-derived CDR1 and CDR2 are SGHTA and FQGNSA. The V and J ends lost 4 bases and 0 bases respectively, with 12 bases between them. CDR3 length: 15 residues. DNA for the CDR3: TGTGCCAGCAGCTCCTTCCGGGGCAACCAAGAGACCCAGTACTTC. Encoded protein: CASSSFRGNQETQYF.

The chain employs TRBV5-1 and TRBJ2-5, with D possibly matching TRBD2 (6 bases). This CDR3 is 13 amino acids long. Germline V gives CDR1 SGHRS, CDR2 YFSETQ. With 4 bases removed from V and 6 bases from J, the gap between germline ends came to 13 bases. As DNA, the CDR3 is TGCGCCAGCAGCACGGACGCGGGGAAGACCCAGTACTTC. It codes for CASSTDAGKTQYF.

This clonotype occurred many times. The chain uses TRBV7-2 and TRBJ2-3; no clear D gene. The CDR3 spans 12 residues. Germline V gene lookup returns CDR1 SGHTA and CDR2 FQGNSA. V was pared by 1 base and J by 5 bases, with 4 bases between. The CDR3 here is CASSLGIDTQYF. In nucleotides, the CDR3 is TGTGCCAGCAGCTTAGGGATAGATACGCAGTATTTT.

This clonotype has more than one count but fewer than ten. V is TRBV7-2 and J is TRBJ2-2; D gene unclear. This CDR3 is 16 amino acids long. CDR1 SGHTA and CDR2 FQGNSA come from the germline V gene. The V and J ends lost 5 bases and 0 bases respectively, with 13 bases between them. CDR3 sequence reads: CASSPRTVANTGELFF. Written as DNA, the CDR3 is TGTGCCAGCAGCCCCCGTACTGTCGCGAACACCGGGGAGCTGTTTTTT.

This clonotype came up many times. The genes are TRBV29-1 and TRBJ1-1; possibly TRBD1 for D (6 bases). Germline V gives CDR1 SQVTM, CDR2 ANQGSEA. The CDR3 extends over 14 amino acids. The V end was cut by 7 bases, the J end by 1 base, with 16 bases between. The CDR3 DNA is TGCAGCGCCGCGAGGGGGGAGTCGAACACTGAAGCTTTCTTT. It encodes CSAARGESNTEAFF.

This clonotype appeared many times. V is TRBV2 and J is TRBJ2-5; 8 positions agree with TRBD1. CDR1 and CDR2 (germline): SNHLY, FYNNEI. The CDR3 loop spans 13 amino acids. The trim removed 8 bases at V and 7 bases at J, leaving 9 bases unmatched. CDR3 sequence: CASSGQGWGTQYF. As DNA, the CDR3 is TGTGCCAGCTCCGGACAGGGTTGGGGGACCCAGTACTTC.

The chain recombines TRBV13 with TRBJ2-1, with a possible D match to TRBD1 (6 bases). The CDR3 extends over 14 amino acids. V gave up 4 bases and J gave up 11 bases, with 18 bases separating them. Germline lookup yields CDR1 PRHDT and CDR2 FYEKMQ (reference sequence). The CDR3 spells CASSSHGAQGKQFF. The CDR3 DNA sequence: TGTGCCAGCAGCTCGCATGGGGCACAGGGTAAGCAGTTCTTC.

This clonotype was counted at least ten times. CDR3 loop: CASSRDREVSYNEQFF. CDR3 in DNA: TGTGCCAGCAGTAGGGACAGGGAAGTCTCCTACAATGAGCAGTTCTTC. The chain employs TRBV7-9 and TRBJ2-1, with TRBD1 matching 9 bases. The germline gives CDR1 SEHNR, CDR2 FQNEAQ (reference sequence). With V trimmed by 6 bases and J by 0 bases, 6 bases remained unmatched. The CDR3 runs 16 residues.